The 13 T cell receptor beta chains presented below share a single source sample, sequenced in a study of shared clonotypes between healthy human individuals. Clones were sequenced by immunoSEQ multiplex PCR, and TCRdb holds only the in-frame ones, with some missing. Among hundreds of thousands of clones, around 74% were seen once, and the ten largest hold about 1.7%. Sequencing was carried out using memory CD4+ T cells sorted from blood. Subset meaning: CD45RA-negative fraction. The receptors originated from a woman aged 25 to 39 in good health.

V is TRBV5-6 and J is TRBJ2-4; D is undetermined. The CDR3 is 17 amino acids. Trimming took off 0 bases at V and 0 bases at J, with 13 bases between the two ends. Germline assignment: CDR1 SGHDT and CDR2 YYEEEE. The CDR3 sequence: CASSLAGMLLAKNIQYF. As DNA, the CDR3 is TGTGCCAGCAGCTTGGCCGGCATGCTACTAGCCAAAAACATTCAGTACTTC.

The J gene is TRBJ2-1, the V gene TRBV9; 9 nucleotides line up with TRBD2. Germline V gene sequence: CDR1 SGDLS, CDR2 YYNGEE. Losses at the gene ends were 2 bases for V and 10 bases for J; bases not matched to a gene: 10. The CDR3 extends over 15 amino acids. The CDR3 region has the DNA TGTGCCAGCAGCGTGGGTCTAGCGGGATCGGAAGAGCAGTTCTTC. It codes for CASSVGLAGSEEQFF.

This clone was counted a few times. This chain uses TRBV28 with TRBJ2-1; 11 bases fit TRBD2. Germline CDR1 reads MDHEN; CDR2 reads SYDVKM. This CDR3 comprises 16 residues. The junction had 6 bases not matched to a gene; V was cut back by 6 bases and J by 2 bases. The CDR3 is CASSAPSGRTYNEQFF. As DNA, the CDR3 is TGTGCCAGCAGCGCCCCTAGCGGGAGGACCTACAATGAGCAGTTCTTC.

In this sample, this clone turned up once. The chain uses TRBV10-3 and TRBJ2-7; TRBD1 or TRBD2 may be the D gene (5 bases each). The germline V and J ends were trimmed by 7 bases and 4 bases, with 20 bases remaining between them. The CDR3 length is 15 residues. CDR1 ENHRY and CDR2 SYGVKD come from the germline V gene. The CDR3 loop reads CAITAGPRESYEQYF. CDR3 in DNA: TGTGCCATCACCGCCGGGCCCAGGGAGTCGTACGAGCAGTACTTC.

The gene calls are TRBV9 and TRBJ2-1; 10 bases align to TRBD2. CDR3 length: 17 residues. Germline assignment: CDR1 SGDLS and CDR2 YYNGEE. V was clipped by 0 bases and J by 0 bases; unmatched bases: 3. CDR3 nucleotide sequence: TGTGCCAGCAGCGTAGCGGCTAGCGGGAGCTCCTACAATGAGCAGTTCTTC. Translated, it gives CASSVAASGSSYNEQFF.

V is TRBV6-5 and J is TRBJ2-3; tentatively, D is TRBD2 (6 bases). CDR1 is MNHEY and CDR2 is SVGAGI in the germline V gene. The CDR3 runs 14 residues. The V gene lost 5 bases and the J gene lost 2 bases, with 11 bases spanning the gap. For the CDR3, the DNA is TGTGCCAGCAGTCGGAGGGACTTCACAGATACGCAGTATTTT. Translated, it gives CASSRRDFTDTQYF.

The V gene is TRBV28, the J gene TRBJ2-7, with a possible D match to TRBD2 (6 bases). The CDR3 runs to 14 residues. The germline CDR1 and CDR2 sequences are MDHEN and SYDVKM. V gave up 7 bases and J gave up 1 base, with 14 bases separating them. The CDR3 reads CASNQFGGSYEQYF. In nucleotides, the CDR3 is TGTGCCAGCAATCAATTCGGGGGTTCCTACGAGCAGTACTTC.

The chain carries TRBV2 and TRBJ1-1; D is uncertain. The CDR3 loop spans 16 amino acids. CDR1 is SNHLY, CDR2 FYNNEI, per germline. Trimming pared 10 bases from V and 0 bases from J, leaving 21 bases between. The CDR3 protein is CATKTRQVGLNTEAFF. CDR3 coding DNA: TGTGCCACCAAAACCCGACAAGTGGGCTTGAACACTGAAGCTTTCTTT.

As concerns this clone: This may arise from a read error, as a much more abundant clone is one base away. The genes are TRBV10-3 and TRBJ2-2, with D uncertain. V lost 4 bases to trimming and J lost 3 bases, with 15 bases between them. Germline-derived CDR1 and CDR2 are ENHRY and SYGVKD. The length of the CDR3 is 16 residues. The CDR3 loop reads CAISGSNSSYTGELFF. In DNA form, the CDR3 reads TGTGCCATCAGTGGGTCGAATTCCAGCTACACCGGGGAGCTGTTTTTT.

In this sample, this clone turned up a few times. J is TRBJ1-4 and V is TRBV7-2; 7 bases match TRBD1. The junction had 13 bases not matched to a gene; V was cut back by 4 bases and J by 8 bases. The germline CDR1 and CDR2 sequences are SGHTA and FQGNSA. This CDR3 is built from 16 residues. The CDR3 protein is CASSSRGRGVREKLFF. The CDR3 DNA reads as TGTGCCAGCAGCTCGAGGGGGCGCGGGGTGAGAGAAAAACTGTTTTTT.

The DNA of the CDR3 is TGTGCCAGTAGTTTTGGGTTGCGCTACACCTTC. As protein: CASSFGLRYTF. The rearrangement uses TRBV19 and TRBJ1-2, with D unclear. V was pared by 5 bases and J by 9 bases, with 10 bases between. Germline CDR1 and CDR2: LNHDA and SQIVND (reference sequence). The CDR3 length is 11 residues.

This clone was seen only once. The gene calls are TRBV27 and TRBJ2-7; the D call may be TRBD1 or TRBD2 (5 bases each). The V and J ends lost 8 bases and 1 base respectively, with 15 bases between them. The CDR3 runs to 14 residues. Germline values: CDR1 MNHEY, CDR2 SMNVEV (reference sequence). The DNA of the CDR3 is TGTGCCAGCGGAAGGGACGGAAGTTCCTACGAGCAGTACTTC. It is translated as CASGRDGSSYEQYF.

This clone was seen only a few times. The chain carries TRBV19 and TRBJ1-1; no firm D call. V was shortened by 5 bases and J by 4 bases, with 14 bases between the two germline ends. The germline V gene has CDR1 LNHDA and CDR2 SQIVND (reference sequence). The CDR3 has 14 residues. CDR3 DNA: TGTGCCAGTAGTCTACAATCCTGGGGCACTGAAGCTTTCTTT. Translated: CASSLQSWGTEAFF.